This T cell receptor (beta chain) stems from a study of OX40 agonist ivuxolimab in advanced cancers. General study findings and limits: Researchers did not establish what antigens the expanded peripheral T cells target.

This clone was detected a few times. The antigen remains unidentified. A history of autoimmune disease or systemic immunosuppression excluded patients. Blood specimens came from baseline, cycle 4 day 1, and cycle 7 day 1. The repertoire was sequenced with immunoSEQ multiplex PCR; TCRdb's copy has only in-frame clones and lacks some. The sample contains more than 20,000 clones, 84% of which appear only once. The sequencing here drew on CD4+ or CD8+ T cells sorted from blood, taken in a trial of the OX40 agonist ivuxolimab. The sequence was collected from an adult with an advanced solid tumor such as melanoma, head and neck, liver or kidney cancer.

CDR3 DNA sequence: TGTGCCAGCAGCTCCCGACTAGCGGGAGGGGAAGATACGCAGTATTTT. This encodes CASSSRLAGGEDTQYF. V is TRBV7-6 and J is TRBJ2-3; 14 bases fit TRBD2. Per germline, CDR1 SGHVS and CDR2 FNYEAQ. Trimming cost V 4 bases and J 5 bases; bases outside gene matches: 5. The CDR3 consists of 16 residues.